Detailed here is one TCR beta chain. Its antigen is not known. Per the germline V gene, CDR1 is SQVTM and CDR2 is ANQGSEA. The junction had 5 bases not matched to a gene; V was cut back by 6 bases and J by 0 bases. CDR3 length equals 13 residues. Despite likely unrecorded immune exposures, the donors were nominally healthy at the time of sampling. Researchers ran the PCR with 60 Vbeta and 13 Jbeta primers. The protocol was immunoSEQ multiplex PCR, while the TCRdb copy is restricted to in-frame clones and leaves out a portion. Of 75,000 to 90,000 clones listed, around 76% are singletons. This sample stems from a study of cytomegalovirus exposure and HLA in healthy donors. Study at large: Within an early data release were about 85 million unique TCRs drawn from HLA-typed donors. Findings and limits, study-wide: Three of the chains that were CMV-associated were confirmed in vitro to be specific for CMV antigens. The productive fraction for most TCR beta V segments was about 90% or about 30% in an earlier analysis.

The source is a male donor in good health and CMV-seropositive. What was sequenced was PBMCs. The V call is TRBV29-1, the J call TRBJ2-7; 7 positions match TRBD1. This chain's CDR3 is CSVDRDGSYEQYF. The CDR3 DNA reads as TGCAGCGTCGACAGGGACGGCTCCTACGAGCAGTACTTC.